This TCR beta chain was identified in a study of beta chain features in type 1 diabetes (dated by TCRdb to the late 2010s). Study-wide context: No differences in mean age, gender distribution, total cell number or subset yield were found between patients and healthy donors. A total of 100 million to 110 million sorted cells were examined across all samples, and a strong correlation was observed between cell number per subset and RNA yield. The study compared the TCRB repertoires of sorted circulating CD4+ T cell subsets in recently diagnosed type 1 diabetes patients with those in matched healthy donors. Regulatory and stem cell-like memory subsets were isolated from only 8 patients and about eight healthy donors, whereas naive and central memory subsets came from all 30 or so donors. On the study overall, not on this receptor specifically: Patients with type 1 diabetes made fewer insertions and deleted more nucleotides at VDJ recombination sites, implying thymic rearrangement abnormalities. HLA sub-analyses involved small numbers of individuals, so any influence of HLA type on TCRB rearrangement remained unresolved. Type 1 diabetes patients showed a moderate but significant shortening of TCRB CDR3 length in all four CD4+ subsets. Because cDNA was sequenced instead of genomic DNA, highly expressing activated cells could be over-represented, though the groups showed no difference in activation or CD3 levels. PCR may preferentially amplify shorter templates, but because patient and control samples were amplified and corrected together, any resulting skew would affect both groups equally. The naive, central memory and regulatory TCRB repertoires appeared to resemble one another more closely among patients than among healthy donors.

There are 10 amino acids in the CDR3, from cysteine to phenylalanine inclusive. The only DNA kept is the CDR3, 30 bases in frame from the first base. Taken from the germline V gene (reference sequence), the CDR1 and CDR2 loops are DFQATT and SNEGSKA. V is pared back by 6 bases and J by 7 bases, with 6 bases lying between the germline termini. The High Capacity cDNA Reverse Transcription Kit was used to reverse transcribe all of the isolated RNA, meaning that expressed TCRB transcripts were what got sequenced. Stem cell-like memory T cell samples underwent survey-depth immunoSEQ sequencing, averaging approximately 920,000 total reads per sample. Sorted cells were lysed in RLT buffer and RNA was extracted with DNase-treated RNeasy Micro or Mini kits, depending on cell number. Each cell subset was processed separately to prevent cross-contamination, with patient and healthy donor samples processed together. Using the immunoSEQ multiplex PCR, TCRB sequences were amplified from cDNA into 87-bp fragments spanning the CDR3 region. Amplicons were sequenced on the Illumina HiSeq platform. The study's own analysis went as follows. PCR bias was computationally corrected using synthetic template baselines, reads within Hamming distance 2 were collapsed, and singletons that could not be merged were discarded. Reads were aligned to IMGT to assign V, D and J genes, CDR3 length, and insertions or deletions at six rearrangement sites. Within each subset, clonotype counts were normalized to sorted cell number, after which true diversity and Gini coefficients were computed with the tcR R package. The overlap coefficient, calculated on TCRB nucleotide sequences, was used to quantify repertoire sharing. TCRdb holds this immuneACCESS table with in-frame rearrangements only. Some clones are missing; in checked studies, unresolved V genes explain under half, and the rest has no known cause. D and trimming were read from the DNA, whereas the V and J calls and clone size are those reported in that table. In this sample the table shows around 53,000 clones, 50% to 75% of which occur a single time. The leading ten clones occupy around 0.29% of the sample.

In regard to this clone: Its binding antigen is unknown. No base quality information exists; no much larger clone differs at one position.

A single peripheral blood draw of around 120 mL on average was collected from each donor into heparinised tubes. Naive, central memory, regulatory and stem cell-like memory CD4+ T cells were sorted on a BD FACSAria II using a panel including CD45RO, CCR7, CD25, CD127, CD95 and CD27. All sorted populations exceeded 95% purity. Right away, PBMCs were isolated by Lymphoprep density gradient centrifugation and were stained directly, with no culture step. Samples were stained and sorted in pairs, with one healthy donor and one patient per experiment, so that batch effects were minimized. The material sequenced was stem cell memory CD4+ T cells from blood. According to the study, the label for this sample's cell subset or site signals: stem cell-like memory CD4+ T cells. The clonotype was recovered from a woman aged 25-40 years with type 1 diabetes. The chain employs TRBV20-1 and TRBJ1-4; the D gene assignment is ambiguous. The CDR3 reads CSATREKLFF. The base sequence is TGCAGTGCCACTCGTGAAAAACTGTTTTTT.